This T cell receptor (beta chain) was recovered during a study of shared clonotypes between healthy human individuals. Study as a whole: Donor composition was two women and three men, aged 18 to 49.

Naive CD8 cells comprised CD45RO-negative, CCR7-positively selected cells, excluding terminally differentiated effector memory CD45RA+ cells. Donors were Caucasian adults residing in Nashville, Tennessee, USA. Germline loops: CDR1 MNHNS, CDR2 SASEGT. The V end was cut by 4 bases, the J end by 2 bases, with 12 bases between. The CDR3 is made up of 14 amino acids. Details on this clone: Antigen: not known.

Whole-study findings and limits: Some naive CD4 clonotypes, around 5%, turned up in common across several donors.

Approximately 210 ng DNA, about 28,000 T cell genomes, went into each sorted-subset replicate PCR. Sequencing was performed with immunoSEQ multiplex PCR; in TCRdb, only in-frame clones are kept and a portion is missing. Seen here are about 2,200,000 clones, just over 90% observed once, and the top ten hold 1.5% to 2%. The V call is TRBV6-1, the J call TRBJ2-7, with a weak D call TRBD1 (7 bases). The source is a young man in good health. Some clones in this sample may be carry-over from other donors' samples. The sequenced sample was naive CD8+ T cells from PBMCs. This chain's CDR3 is CASSGGDSTYEQYF. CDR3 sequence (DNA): TGTGCCAGCAGTGGGGGGGACAGTACCTACGAGCAGTACTTC.